A single T cell receptor (beta chain) is shown here with its context. Its antigen is undetermined. No CMV serostatus was recorded for this donor. It was with 60 Vbeta and 13 Jbeta primers that the PCR ran. TCRdb's table, derived via immunoSEQ multiplex PCR, lists solely in-frame clones and lacks some. The sample contains over 150,000 clones, roughly 76% of which appear only once. The data stem from a study of cytomegalovirus exposure and HLA in healthy donors. With 1 base clipped from V and 5 bases from J, the junction kept 9 bases outside the gene matches. Germline V gene sequence: CDR1 LGHNA, CDR2 YSLEER. The CDR3 extends over 17 amino acids. General study results and limits: Later on, an analysis found that several of the most significant clusters appeared to be linked to common viral pathogens, which included parvovirus B19.

The sequenced sample was PBMCs. The receptor's source is a human donor in good health. The J gene is TRBJ2-2, the V gene TRBV4-3; 8 nucleotides match TRBD2. For the CDR3, the DNA is TGCGCCAGCAGCCAAGTACGGGGGGGCTTGGGAACCGGGGAGCTGTTTTTT. Translation gives CASSQVRGGLGTGELFF.